The 10 T cell receptor beta chains below were found in one sample sequenced in a study of blood T cell repertoires in COVID-19. Sequenced by immunoSEQ multiplex PCR; TCRdb stores in-frame clones only, minus some. Here the sample spans 65,000 or so clones, almost 85% being singletons. The specimen was peripheral blood. These receptors were obtained from a man aged 60-69 years with acute or convalescent COVID-19.

This chain uses TRBV6-6 with TRBJ1-1, with D unresolved. Trimming took 6 bases from V and 7 from J, leaving 9 bases between them. This CDR3 comprises 11 residues. CDR1 is MNHNY, CDR2 SVGAGI, per germline (reference sequence). This CDR3 reads CASSPRSEAFF. The CDR3 DNA follows: TGTGCCAGCAGCCCCCGGAGTGAAGCTTTCTTT.

This clone was seen once. V is TRBV15 and J is TRBJ2-7; 8 nucleotides align to TRBD1. There are 15 residues in the CDR3. Germline V gene sequence: CDR1 LNHNV, CDR2 YYDKDF (reference sequence). Trimming removed 0 bases from V and 5 bases from J; junction bases left unmatched: 6. The DNA for the CDR3 is TGTGCCACCAGCAGAGATCTGACAGGGGCGGACGAGCAGTACTTC. Residues: CATSRDLTGADEQYF.

The V and J genes are TRBV7-2 and TRBJ1-5; TRBD1 matches 8 bases. This CDR3 contains 15 residues. Trimming at V came to 2 bases and at J to 3 bases, leaving 3 bases not matched to a gene. Germline CDR1 and CDR2: SGHTA and FQGNSA. This chain's CDR3 is CASSLYRGFNQPQHF. DNA for the CDR3: TGTGCCAGCAGCTTATACAGGGGGTTCAATCAGCCCCAGCATTTT. The full variable domain, its missing parts supplied by reference TRBV7-2 and TRBJ1-5, is GAGVSQSPSNKVTEKGKDVELRCDPISGHTALYWYRQSLGQGLEFLIYFQGNSAPDKSGLPSDRFSAERTGGSVSTLTIQRTQQEDSAVYLCASSLYRGFNQPQHFGDGTRLSIL.

The chain carries TRBV2 and TRBJ1-3; D is perhaps TRBD1 (5 bases). CDR3 length equals 11 residues. The V end was cut by 8 bases, the J end by 3 bases, with 5 bases between. The V gene's germline CDR1 is SNHLY and CDR2 FYNNEI. This CDR3 is CASQGGNTIYF. The CDR3 DNA sequence: TGTGCCAGCCAGGGTGGAAACACCATATATTTT.

The chain employs TRBV21-1 and TRBJ2-2; the table assigns TRBD2, which was not confirmed against the DNA. TRBV21-1 constitutes a pseudogene. This CDR3 contains 14 residues. CDR3 in amino acids: CASTTRTYTGELFF. CDR3 bases: TGTGCCAGCACCACAAGGACTTACACCGGGGAGCTGTTTTTT.

V gene TRBV23-1 combines with J gene TRBJ1-3; 7 bases agree with TRBD1. TRBV23-1 is an open reading frame whose function is uncertain. CDR3 size: 19 residues. Trimming removed 0 bases from V and 3 bases from J; junction bases left unmatched: 14. CDR3 in amino acids: CASSQSVNPSTGDGNTIYF. The DNA of the CDR3 is TGCGCCAGCAGTCAATCGGTAAATCCTAGCACAGGGGATGGAAACACCATATATTTT.

V is TRBV14 and J is TRBJ1-1; 8 bases map to TRBD1. Germline CDR1 and CDR2: SGHDN and FVKESK. The V segment lost 4 bases and the J segment 3 bases; nucleotides outside the gene matches: 7. CDR3 length: 15 residues. The DNA of the CDR3 is TGTGCCAGCAGCCGACAGGGGATTCTGGACACTGAAGCTTTCTTT. Protein sequence: CASSRQGILDTEAFF.

This sequence joins TRBV7-9 and TRBJ1-2, with 7 bases aligning to TRBD1. CDR3 size: 16 residues. V was clipped by 5 bases and J by 8 bases; unmatched bases: 17. Germline V gene sequence: CDR1 SEHNR, CDR2 FQNEAQ (reference sequence). This CDR3 reads CASSQERTGKISGYTF. In nucleotides, the CDR3 is TGTGCCAGCAGCCAAGAACGGACAGGCAAAATTAGCGGCTACACCTTC. The whole variable domain, remainder taken from reference TRBV7-9 and TRBJ1-2, is DTGVSQNPRHKITKRGQNVTFRCDPISEHNRLYWYRQTLGQGPEFLTYFQNEAQLEKSRLLSDRFSAERPKGSFSTLEIQRTEQGDSAMYLCASSQERTGKISGYTFGSGTRLTVV.

As regards this clone: The limits of the CDR3 on the DNA are not certain, so only TCRdb's listed CDR3 is given. V usage is TRBV19 and J usage is TRBJ1-1; the tabulated D call, TRBD1, remains unverified against the DNA. The CDR3 contains 12 residues when both ends are counted. CDR1 is LNHDA, CDR2 SQIVND, per germline (reference sequence). CDR3 in amino acids: CASMDRTLKLSF.

The sample holds one count of this clone. The rearrangement links TRBV11-3 to TRBJ2-1; 11 nucleotides line up with TRBD2. Looked up from germline, CDR1 is SGHNT and CDR2 is YENEEA. V trimming: 1 base; J trimming: 0 bases; junction bases outside the gene matches: 8. This CDR3 region has 19 residues. CDR3 protein: CASSLAGTSGISSYNEQFF. The DNA of the CDR3 is TGTGCCAGCAGCTTAGCCGGGACTAGCGGTATAAGCTCCTACAATGAGCAGTTCTTC.